Each of the 10 T cell receptor beta chains below was sequenced from the same sample in a study of T cells in Graves' hyperthyroidism and ophthalmopathy. It was RNA transcripts that yielded the amplified TCR beta CDR3 regions. When the TCR CDR3 underwent first-round RT-PCR, the HTBI primer set was used. TCRdb reprocessed the multiplex PCR reads via MiXCR and lists one record per CDR3 protein. The sample consists of 300,000 to 400,000 distinct CDR3 sequences, 15% to 20% of them appearing once. The source material was blood. These receptors were taken from a woman aged 50 to 60 with Graves' hyperthyroidism.

For the CDR3, the DNA is TGTGCCAGCAGCCGCCTTGAGGGGGCATTGCACACTGAAGCTTTCTTT. Encoded protein: CASSRLEGALHTEAFF. The V gene is TRBV11-2, the J gene TRBJ1-1, with 7 bases lining up with TRBD1. CDR3 length: 16 residues. Germline values: CDR1 SGHAT, CDR2 FQNNGV. The V and J ends lost 5 bases and 3 bases, in that order; junction bases with no gene match: 12.

This clonotype has ten or more counts. J is TRBJ2-1 and V is TRBV13, with D possibly being TRBD2 (5 bases). The CDR3 spans 18 residues. V was pared by 2 bases and J by 8 bases, with 25 bases between. From germline, CDR1 is PRHDT and CDR2 FYEKMQ (reference sequence). The DNA of the CDR3 is TGTGCCAGCAGCTTATTAACAGACCTAATCGGGGATGAGGATGAGCAGTTCTTC. Its protein is CASSLLTDLIGDEDEQFF.

This clonotype was recorded at least ten times. The J gene is TRBJ1-5, the V gene TRBV30; D unresolved. Germline V lookup: CDR1 GTSNPN, CDR2 SVGIG (reference sequence). Deletions cut 4 bases from V and 1 base from J, with 8 bases between. There are 13 residues in the CDR3. The chain's CDR3 is CAWNPESNQPQHF. As DNA, the CDR3 is TGTGCCTGGAACCCGGAGAGCAATCAGCCCCAGCATTTT. Based on the CDR3 plus reference TRBV30 and TRBJ1-5, the full variable domain is SQTIHQWPATLVQPVGSPLSLECTVEGTSNPNLYWYRQAAGRGLQLLFYSVGIGQISSEVPQNLSASRPQDRQFILSSKKLLLSDSGFYLCAWNPESNQPQHFGDGTRLSIL.

This clonotype was detected a few times. V and J are TRBV5-1 and TRBJ2-5; 8 bases are a match to TRBD1. The length of the CDR3 is 15 residues. V trimming: 1 base; J trimming: 3 bases; junction bases outside the gene matches: 5. The germline V gene has CDR1 SGHRS and CDR2 YFSETQ. Here the CDR3 reads CASSLQDRVEETQYF. In DNA form, the CDR3 reads TGCGCCAGCAGCTTGCAGGACAGGGTTGAAGAGACCCAGTACTTC.

The CDR3 DNA reads as TGTGCCAGCAGCCTCGGGACAGGTACCCGCTATGGCTACACCTTC. It is translated as CASSLGTGTRYGYTF. This chain links TRBV5-5 with TRBJ1-2; the match to TRBD1 covers 8 bases. The CDR3 runs 15 residues. CDR1 is SGHKS, CDR2 YYEKEE, per germline (reference sequence). The V and J ends lost 4 bases and 4 bases, in that order; junction bases with no gene match: 9.

The CDR3 is CASSPRWGLYNEQFF. CDR3 DNA sequence: TGTGCCAGCAGCCCGAGATGGGGGCTTTACAATGAGCAGTTCTTC. This chain joins TRBV9 and TRBJ2-1; weak D call: TRBD1 (6 bases). Trimming took 4 bases from V and 4 from J, leaving 15 bases between them. Germline CDR1 reads SGDLS; CDR2 reads YYNGEE. CDR3 size: 15 residues.

This clonotype was counted ten times or more. This chain joins TRBV30 and TRBJ1-5, with TRBD1 as a possible D gene (5 bases). CDR3 length: 14 amino acids. Germline assignment: CDR1 GTSNPN and CDR2 SVGIG (reference sequence). Trimming took off 2 bases at V and 0 bases at J, with 8 bases between the two ends. The CDR3 region is CAWSSTASNQPQHF. DNA for the CDR3: TGTGCCTGGAGTTCGACAGCTAGCAATCAGCCCCAGCATTTT.

The rearrangement links TRBV19 to TRBJ1-5; possible D gene TRBD1, 6 bases. V lost 9 bases and J 7 bases, leaving 16 bases between the germline ends. This CDR3 contains 13 residues. Germline assignment: CDR1 LNHDA and CDR2 SQIVND (reference sequence). The CDR3 DNA reads TGTGCCAGCAGAGACAGGCGGGGCCAGCCCCAGCATTTT. Translation gives CASRDRRGQPQHF.

This clonotype was detected many times. The chain carries TRBV12-3 or TRBV12-4 and TRBJ1-2; D not certain. V was clipped by 5 bases and J by 4 bases, with 11 bases between them. The CDR3 covers 13 residues. DNA for the CDR3: TGTGCCAGCAGTATCGATTGGACCTATGGCTACACCTTC. Translation: CASSIDWTYGYTF.

This clonotype was seen more than once but under ten times. V is TRBV9 and J is TRBJ2-5; D remains ambiguous. Trimming shortened V by 4 bases and J by 5 bases, and 9 bases separated the two germline ends. CDR1 is SGDLS, CDR2 YYNGEE, per germline. The CDR3 extends over 12 amino acids. The CDR3 reads CASSPDGETQYF. The DNA of the CDR3 is TGTGCCAGCAGCCCGGATGGGGAGACCCAGTACTTC.